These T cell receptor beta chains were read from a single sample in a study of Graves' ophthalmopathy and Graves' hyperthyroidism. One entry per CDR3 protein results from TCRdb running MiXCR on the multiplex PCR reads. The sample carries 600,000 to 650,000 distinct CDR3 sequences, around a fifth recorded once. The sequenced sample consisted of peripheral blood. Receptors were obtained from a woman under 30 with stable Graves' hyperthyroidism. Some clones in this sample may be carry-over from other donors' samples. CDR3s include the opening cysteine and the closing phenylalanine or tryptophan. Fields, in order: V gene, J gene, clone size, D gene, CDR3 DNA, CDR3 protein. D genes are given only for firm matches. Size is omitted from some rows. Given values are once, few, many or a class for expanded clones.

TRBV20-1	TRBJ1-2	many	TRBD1	TGCAGTGCTCTCCAAGCCCAGGACAGGGGAATTAACTATGGCTACACCTTC	CSALQAQDRGINYGYTF
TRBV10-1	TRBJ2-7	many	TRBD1	TGCGCCAGCAGTGATGGGACAGGTCCCTACGAGCAGTACTTC	CASSDGTGPYEQYF
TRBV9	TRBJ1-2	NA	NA	TGTGCCAGCAGCCACTTAGGGGGGGCCAGGGATGGCTACACCTTC	CASSHLGGARDGYTF
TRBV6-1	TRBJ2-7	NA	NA	TGTGCCAGCAGTGAAGGGGAGAACGAGCAGTACTTC	CASSEGENEQYF
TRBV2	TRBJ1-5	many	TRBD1	TGTGCCAGCAGGGACAGGGGGCAGACCTCGTGGCCCCAGCATTTT	CASRDRGQTSWPQHF
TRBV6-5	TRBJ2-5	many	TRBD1	TGTGCCAGCAGGTCGATCGGGACAGATCAAGAGACCCAGTACTTC	CASRSIGTDQETQYF
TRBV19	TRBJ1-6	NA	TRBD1	TGTGCCAGTAGACTGGCCGGGACAGAAAATTCACCCCTCCACTTT	CASRLAGTENSPLHF
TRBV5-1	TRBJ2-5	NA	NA	TGCGCCAGCAGCTTGAGGCAGGGAGTGGAGACCCAGTACTTC	CASSLRQGVETQYF
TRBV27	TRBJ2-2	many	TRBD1	TGTGCCAGCAGATTTCAGGGGGCGACCGGGGAGCTGTTTTTT	CASRFQGATGELFF
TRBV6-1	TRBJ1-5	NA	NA	TGTGCCAGCATGTGGGAAGTTGAGCATCAGCCCCAGCATTTT	CASMWEVEHQPQHF
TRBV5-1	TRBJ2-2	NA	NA	TGCGCCAGCAGCAGCGGGTCCTTGGCCACCGGGGAGCTGTTTTTT	CASSSGSLATGELFF
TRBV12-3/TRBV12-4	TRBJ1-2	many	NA	TGTGCCAGCAGCCGGAGTGTGGAGGGAGACTATGGCTACACCTTC	CASSRSVEGDYGYTF
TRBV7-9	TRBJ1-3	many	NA	TGTGCCAGCGATCAATCAAGCTCTGGAAACACCATATATTTT	CASDQSSSGNTIYF
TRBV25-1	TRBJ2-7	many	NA	TGTGCCAGCAGTTTCAGTGGACAGACCATCTACGAGCAGTACTTC	CASSFSGQTIYEQYF
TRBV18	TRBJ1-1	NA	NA	TGTGCCAGCTCACCGACAAGTTGGGTGTCCACTGAAGCTTTCTTT	CASSPTSWVSTEAFF
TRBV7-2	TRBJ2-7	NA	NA	TGTGCCAGCAGCTCCGCATGGGCTAACCGGGGCGAGCAGTACTTC	CASSSAWANRGEQYF
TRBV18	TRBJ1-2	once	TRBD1	TGTGCCAGCTCACCACTCGGGGACAGGGCTGGCTACACCTTC	CASSPLGDRAGYTF
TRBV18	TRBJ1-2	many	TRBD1	TGTGCCAGCTCACCGCGGGACAGGGGGGACTATGGCTACACCTTC	CASSPRDRGDYGYTF
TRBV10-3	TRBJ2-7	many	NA	TGTGCCATCAGTTCCCCCAGGGTAGGGTACGAGCAGTACTTC	CAISSPRVGYEQYF
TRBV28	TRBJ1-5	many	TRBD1	TGTGCCAGCAAAGTTTCGACAGGGTTCAATCAGCCCCAGCATTTT	CASKVSTGFNQPQHF
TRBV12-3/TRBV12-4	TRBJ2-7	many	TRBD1	TGTGCCAGCAGTTTCCAGGGGGACGAGCAGTACTTC	CASSFQGDEQYF
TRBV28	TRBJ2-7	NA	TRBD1	TGTGCCAGCAGTCGCCCGACAGGGGGGAAATACGAGCAGTACTTC	CASSRPTGGKYEQYF
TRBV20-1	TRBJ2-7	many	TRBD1	TGCAGTGCTAGGAGACAGGACAGGGAGGTCGAGCAGTACTTC	CSARRQDREVEQYF
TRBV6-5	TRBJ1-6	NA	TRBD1	TGTGCCAGCAGTTACGGGGACAGCGTTAATTCACCCCTCCACTTT	CASSYGDSVNSPLHF
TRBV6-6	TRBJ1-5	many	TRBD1	TGTGCCAGCAGTTCAGGGATAACAGGGGGCAGGGACCTAAGAAATCAGCCCCAGCATTTT	CASSSGITGGRDLRNQPQHF
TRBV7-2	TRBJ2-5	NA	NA	TGTGCCAGCAGCCAAGATGAGTTAGGAGACATCATAGAGACCCAGTACTTC	CASSQDELGDIIETQYF
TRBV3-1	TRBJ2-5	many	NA	TGTGCCAGCAGCCAAGGGGGGCGATTCGACCAGTACTTC	CASSQGGRFDQYF
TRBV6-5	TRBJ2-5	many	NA	TGTGCCAGCAGTTCCGGGACCCAAGAGACCCAGTACTTC	CASSSGTQETQYF
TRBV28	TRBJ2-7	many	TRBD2	TGTGCCAGCACCACCCGGGGGGAGTCCTACGAGCAGTACTTC	CASTTRGESYEQYF
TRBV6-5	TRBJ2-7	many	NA	TGTGCCAGCAGTCTATCCGCAGGGACCATGGGGCAGTACTTC	CASSLSAGTMGQYF
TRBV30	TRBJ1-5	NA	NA	TGTGCCTGGAGTGAGGGCCCTCTTCACAATCAGCCCCAGCATTTT	CAWSEGPLHNQPQHF
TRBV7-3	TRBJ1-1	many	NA	TGTGCCAGCAGCTTAACGTGGGAACTTGAAGCTTTCTTT	CASSLTWELEAFF
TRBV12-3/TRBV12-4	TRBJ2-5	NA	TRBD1	TGTGCCAGCAGTTTAGGGACAGGGGTCAGGGAGACCCAGTACTTC	CASSLGTGVRETQYF
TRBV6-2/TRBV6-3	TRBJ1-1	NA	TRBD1	TGTGCCACTGAGGGGGCAGGGGGCCCGAGCACTGAAGCTTTCTTT	CATEGAGGPSTEAFF
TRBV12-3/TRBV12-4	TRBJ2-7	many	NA	TGTGCCAGCAGTTCAAGGACAGTAAAGGCCTACGAGCAGTACTTC	CASSSRTVKAYEQYF
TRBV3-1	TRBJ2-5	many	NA	TGTGCCAGCAGCCAACCAGGAGAGACCCAGTACTTC	CASSQPGETQYF